These T cell receptor beta chains were read from a single sample in a study of blood T cell repertoires in COVID-19. Profiled with immunoSEQ multiplex PCR; TCRdb holds only in-frame clones, not every one. The repertoire consists of around 300,000 clones, with roughly 91% occurring once and the leading ten covering 1%. The sample was peripheral blood. These receptor sequences come from a man aged 50 to 59 with active or convalescent COVID-19. CDR3s include the opening cysteine and the closing phenylalanine or tryptophan. D genes are given only for firm matches. Clone size appears in some rows only: once, few, many, or a class for an expanded clone.

>-|TRBD2|14|TRBJ2-5|TRBV24-1
CATGAGELGETQYF
TGTGCCACCGGGGCGGGAGAGTTAGGAGAGACCCAGTACTTC
>-|TRBD1|15|TRBJ2-1|TRBV29-1
CSVGDSHLSYNEQFF
TGCAGCGTAGGGGACAGCCACCTTTCCTACAATGAGCAGTTCTTC
>few|TRBD1|14|TRBJ1-3|TRBV30
CAWKPGQGAHTIYF
TGTGCCTGGAAACCGGGACAGGGGGCCCACACCATATATTTT
>-|TRBD1|14|TRBJ1-1|TRBV4-3
CASSLTGGGTEAFF
TGCGCCAGCAGCCTGACAGGGGGCGGGACTGAAGCTTTCTTT
>-|-|16|TRBJ1-6|TRBV6-5
CASSYDRDRYNSPLHF
TGTGCCAGCAGTTACGATAGAGACAGATATAATTCACCCCTCCACTTT
>once|-|15|TRBJ2-1|TRBV18
CASSPGQSAIGEQFF
TGTGCCAGCTCACCCGGACAGTCCGCCATTGGTGAGCAGTTCTTC
>-|TRBD2|17|TRBJ2-2|TRBV19
CASSIGAGRQSTGELFF
TGTGCCAGTAGTATAGGCGCCGGGAGGCAAAGTACCGGGGAGCTGTTTTTT
>-|TRBD1|15|TRBJ2-7|TRBV27
CASSKAGTALYEQYF
TGTGCCAGCAGTAAAGCCGGGACAGCCCTCTACGAGCAGTACTTC
>-|TRBD2|16|TRBJ2-7|TRBV7-8
CASSLVGGGSSYEQYF
TGTGCCAGCAGCTTAGTGGGCGGGGGGAGCTCCTACGAGCAGTACTTC
>-|-|14|TRBJ2-2|TRBV2
CASSVLGGGGELFF
TGTGCCAGCAGTGTGTTAGGAGGTGGCGGGGAGCTGTTTTTT
>-|-|12|TRBJ2-1|TRBV5-1
CASSLYSNEQFF
TGCGCCAGCAGCTTGTACTCCAATGAGCAGTTCTTC
>-|-|16|TRBJ1-6|TRBV5-4
CASSLMGTGKKSPLHF
TGTGCCAGCAGCTTGATGGGCACAGGGAAGAAGTCACCCCTCCACTTT
>-|-|14|TRBJ2-5|TRBV9
CASSVLGLAETQYF
TGTGCCAGCAGCGTTCTAGGCCTAGCGGAGACCCAGTACTTC
>-|TRBD1|14|TRBJ2-7|TRBV5-4
CASSLRDRGYEQYF
TGTGCCAGCAGCCTCCGGGACAGAGGCTACGAGCAGTACTTC
>-|-|13|TRBJ1-1|TRBV7-3
CASSFREGTEAFF
TGTGCCAGCAGCTTCAGGGAGGGGACTGAAGCTTTCTTT
>-|TRBD2|16|TRBJ2-7|TRBV6-6
CASSYYSGRNTYEQYF
TGTGCCAGCAGCTACTATAGCGGGAGAAACACCTACGAGCAGTACTTC
>-|-|16|TRBJ1-5|TRBV7-2
CASSSGRGRGHQPQHF
TGTGCCAGCAGCTCTGGGAGGGGACGTGGACATCAGCCCCAGCATTTT
>few|-|15|TRBJ1-6|TRBV5-6
CASSFFARGNSPLHF
TGTGCCAGCAGCTTTTTCGCTCGAGGAAATTCACCCCTCCACTTT
>-|TRBD2|15|TRBJ2-3|TRBV5-1
CASSLPGGQSDTQYF
TGCGCCAGCAGCTTGCCGGGGGGGCAATCAGATACGCAGTATTTT
>-|TRBD2|16|TRBJ2-3|TRBV14
CASSPAFGGGPDTQYF
TGTGCCAGCAGCCCCGCGTTTGGGGGAGGGCCAGATACGCAGTATTTT
>-|TRBD1|19|TRBJ1-2|TRBV4-3
CASSPNSQTGYFPGYGYTF
TGCGCCAGCAGCCCTAATTCTCAGACAGGGTATTTTCCCGGCTATGGCTACACCTTC
>-|-|16|TRBJ1-6|TRBV30
CAWKTSGSSYNSPLHF
TGTGCCTGGAAAACCTCTGGGAGCTCCTATAATTCACCCCTCCACTTT